This TCR beta chain emerged from a study of T cells after yellow fever vaccination (dated 2019 in TCRdb). Study-level background: The SMART-Seq v4 Ultra Low Input RNA kit was used to prepare libraries from fractions with low cell numbers. To follow T-cell clones before and after both primary and booster YFV17D yellow fever vaccination, bulk TCR alpha and beta repertoires underwent longitudinal sequencing. The cohort comprised two healthy male donors, one aged 18 to 30 and one aged 30 to 40 years. Blood was collected at multiple timepoints before and after primary and secondary immunization, and bulk PBMC replicates and cell subsets were isolated. Overall study results and their limits: A small fraction of clonotypes showed up in both the CD4 and CD8 compartments, probably as a result of convergent recombination. Because only two donors were included in the study, the extent to which the findings can be generalized is limited. Compared with the primary T-cell response, the secondary T-cell response was faster but weaker, reaching its peak on day 5 rather than on day 15. Most clones expanded after primary vaccination were re-detected after the booster (almost 98% of CD4 and around 88% of CD8), suggesting broad memory maintenance. FACS-sorted repertoires could contain abundant contaminating clonotypes from the bulk population, so computational filtering was required.

This specimen's treatment or condition label, per the study, means: live attenuated yellow fever vaccine strain. A standard Ficoll-Paque protocol was used to isolate PBMCs from peripheral blood. Dynabeads CD4 and CD8 positive selection kits were used to isolate CD4 and CD8 T-cell fractions. RNA was extracted with TriZol from bulk PBMCs, CD4 and CD8 fractions, and dextramer-positive and dextramer-negative fractions. Instrument on record: Illumina NovaSeq 6000. TCR cDNA was synthesized by 5'RACE template switching, which introduced a universal primer site and unique molecular identifiers. Priming of cDNA synthesis was performed from both the TCR alpha and TCR beta constant segments. Library amplification involved two PCR steps, and the second step added sample barcodes and sequencing adapters. Sequencing of the libraries was done on either Illumina HiSeq 2500 (2x100 bp) or NovaSeq (2x150 bp). From the authors' description of their analysis: MIGEC was used to demultiplex reads and collapse the reads into UMI consensus sequences, and MiXCR was used for V(D)J alignment. Using edgeR on replicate PBMC samples, clonotypes were called vaccine-responding if FDR was below 0.01 and the log2 fold change was above 5 up to day 15. CD4 or CD8 identity was assigned to each bulk clonotype according to whether the clonotype was present at higher abundance in the sequenced CD4 repertoire or the sequenced CD8 repertoire. TCRdb's own reprocessing of the public reads used fastp at Q25 and MiXCR and kept productive beta chains. Records with the same CDR3 protein are collapsed into one entry carrying the most frequent genes and DNA. None of the V and J calls come from the authors' own analysis; TCRdb made them. For this sample the table gives approximately 260,000 distinct CDR3 sequences, of which over 4.5% were detected only once. Roughly 3.4% of the sample is taken by the ten largest.

Per the germline V gene, MNHEY is the CDR1 and SVGAGI is the CDR2. The CDR3 runs 15 residues from the cysteine to the phenylalanine. Of the read, only the CDR3 DNA is kept; its 45 bases are in frame from base 1. Regarding this clonotype: The target of this receptor is not known. One end of the junction does not line up with germline, which may come from a read error.

This TCR derives from a man younger than 35 who received the YFV17D yellow fever vaccine. The material was CD4+ T cells sorted from PBMCs, obtained on the day of the yellow fever booster vaccination. Here the chain combines TRBV6-5 and TRBJ2-1; 13 bases in between match TRBD2. The DNA sequence reads TGTGACAGCAGTTCTAGGACTAGCGGGGGAGGTGAGCAGTTCTTC. Its protein is CDSSSRTSGGGEQFF.